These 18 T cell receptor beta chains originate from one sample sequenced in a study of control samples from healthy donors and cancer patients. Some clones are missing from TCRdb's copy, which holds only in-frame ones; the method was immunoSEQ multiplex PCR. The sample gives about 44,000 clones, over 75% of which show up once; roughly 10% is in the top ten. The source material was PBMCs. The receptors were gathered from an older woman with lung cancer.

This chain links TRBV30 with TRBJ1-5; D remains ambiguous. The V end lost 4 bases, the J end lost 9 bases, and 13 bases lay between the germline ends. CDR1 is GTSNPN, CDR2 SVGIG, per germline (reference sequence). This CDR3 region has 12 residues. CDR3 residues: CAWNDPGRPQHF. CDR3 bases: TGTGCCTGGAACGACCCTGGCCGGCCCCAGCATTTT.

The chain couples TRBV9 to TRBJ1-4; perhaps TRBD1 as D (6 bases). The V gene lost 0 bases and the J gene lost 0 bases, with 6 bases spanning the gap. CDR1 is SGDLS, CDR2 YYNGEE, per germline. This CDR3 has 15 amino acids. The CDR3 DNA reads TGTGCCAGCAGCGTAGGACAGGCAACTAATGAAAAACTGTTTTTT. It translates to CASSVGQATNEKLFF.

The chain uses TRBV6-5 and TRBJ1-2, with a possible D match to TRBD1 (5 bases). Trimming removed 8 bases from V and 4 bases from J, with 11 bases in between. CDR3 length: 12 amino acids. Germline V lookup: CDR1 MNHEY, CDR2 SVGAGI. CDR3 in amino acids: CASRREGYGYTF. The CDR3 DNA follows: TGTGCCAGCCGCAGGGAAGGCTATGGCTACACCTTC.

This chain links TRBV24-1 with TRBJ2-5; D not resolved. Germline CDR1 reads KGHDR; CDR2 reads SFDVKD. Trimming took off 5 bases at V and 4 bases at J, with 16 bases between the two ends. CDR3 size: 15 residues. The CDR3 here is CATSAFGEVGETQYF. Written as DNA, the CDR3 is TGTGCCACCAGTGCCTTCGGTGAGGTAGGAGAGACCCAGTACTTC.

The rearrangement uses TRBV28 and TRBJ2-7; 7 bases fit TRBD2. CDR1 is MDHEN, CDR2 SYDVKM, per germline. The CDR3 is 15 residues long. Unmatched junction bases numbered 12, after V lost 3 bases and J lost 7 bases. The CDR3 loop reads CASSLVRTRSLEQYF. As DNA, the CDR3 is TGTGCCAGCAGTTTGGTCCGGACTAGATCTTTGGAGCAGTACTTC. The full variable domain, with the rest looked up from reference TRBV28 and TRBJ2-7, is DVKVTQSSRYLVKRTGEKVFLECVQDMDHENMFWYRQDPGLGLRLIYFSYDVKMKEKGDIPEGYSVSREKKERFSLILESASTNQTSMYLCASSLVRTRSLEQYFGPGTRLTVT.

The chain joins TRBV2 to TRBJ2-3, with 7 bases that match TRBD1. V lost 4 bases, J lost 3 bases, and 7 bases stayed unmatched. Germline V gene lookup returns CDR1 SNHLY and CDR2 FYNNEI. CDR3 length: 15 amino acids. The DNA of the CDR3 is TGTGCCAGCAGTGCACAGGGGCATGGGACAGATACGCAGTATTTT. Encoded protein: CASSAQGHGTDTQYF.

CDR3 DNA: TGTGCCAGTAGGGTCTCCGACGCAGATACGCAGTATTTT. It codes for CASRVSDADTQYF. V usage is TRBV19 and J usage is TRBJ2-3; D gene ambiguous. The CDR3 contains 13 residues. Trimming removed 6 bases at V and 4 bases at J, with 11 bases between. CDR1 is LNHDA, CDR2 SQIVND, per germline (reference sequence).

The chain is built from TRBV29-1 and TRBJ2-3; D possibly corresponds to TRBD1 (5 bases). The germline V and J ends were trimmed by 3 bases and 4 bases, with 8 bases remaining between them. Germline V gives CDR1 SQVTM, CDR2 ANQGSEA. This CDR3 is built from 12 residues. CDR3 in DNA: TGCAGCGTTGAGAAGGGGTCAGATACGCAGTATTTT. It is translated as CSVEKGSDTQYF.

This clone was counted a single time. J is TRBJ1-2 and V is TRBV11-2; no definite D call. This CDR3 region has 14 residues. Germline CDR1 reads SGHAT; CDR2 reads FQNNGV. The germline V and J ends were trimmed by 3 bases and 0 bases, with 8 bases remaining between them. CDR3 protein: CASSLGNSNYGYTF. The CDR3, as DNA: TGTGCCAGCAGCTTGGGGAATTCTAACTATGGCTACACCTTC.

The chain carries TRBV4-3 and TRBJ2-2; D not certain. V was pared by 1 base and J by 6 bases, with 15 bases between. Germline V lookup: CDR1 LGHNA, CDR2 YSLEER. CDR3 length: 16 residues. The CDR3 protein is CASSQVFKSNAGELFF. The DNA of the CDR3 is TGCGCCAGCAGCCAAGTGTTCAAGTCTAACGCCGGGGAGCTGTTTTTT.

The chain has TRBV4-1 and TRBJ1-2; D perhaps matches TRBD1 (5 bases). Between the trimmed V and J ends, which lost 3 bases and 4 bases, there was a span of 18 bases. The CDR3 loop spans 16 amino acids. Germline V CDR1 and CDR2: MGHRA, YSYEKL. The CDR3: CASSHPGTKAGYGYTF. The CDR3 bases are TGCGCCAGCAGCCATCCCGGGACTAAAGCCGGCTATGGCTACACCTTC.

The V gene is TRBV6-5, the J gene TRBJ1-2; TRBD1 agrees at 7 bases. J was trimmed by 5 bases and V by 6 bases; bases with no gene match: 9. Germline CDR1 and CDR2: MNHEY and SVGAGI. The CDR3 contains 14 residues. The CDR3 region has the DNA TGTGCCAGCAGCGGACAGGTTTATGGGTATGGCTACACCTTC. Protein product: CASSGQVYGYGYTF.

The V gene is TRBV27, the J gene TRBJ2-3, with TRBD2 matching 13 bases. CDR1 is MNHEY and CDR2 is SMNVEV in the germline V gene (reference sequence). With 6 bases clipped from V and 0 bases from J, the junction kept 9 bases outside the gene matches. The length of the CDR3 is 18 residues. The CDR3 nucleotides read TGTGCCAGCAGACCTACTAGCGGGAGGGTTCGAAGCACAGATACGCAGTATTTT. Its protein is CASRPTSGRVRSTDTQYF.

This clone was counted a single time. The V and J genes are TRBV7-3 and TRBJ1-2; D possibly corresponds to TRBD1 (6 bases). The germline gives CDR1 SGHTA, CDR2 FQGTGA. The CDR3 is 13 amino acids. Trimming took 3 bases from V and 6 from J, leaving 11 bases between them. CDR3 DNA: TGTGCCAGCAGCTTTCAGGGGAAGAATGGCTACACCTTC. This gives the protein CASSFQGKNGYTF.

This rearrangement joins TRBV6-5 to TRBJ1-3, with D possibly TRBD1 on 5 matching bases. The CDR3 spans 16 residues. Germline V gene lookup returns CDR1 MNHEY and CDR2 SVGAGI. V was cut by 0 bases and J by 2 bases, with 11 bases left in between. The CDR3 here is CASSYSRQGAGNTIYF. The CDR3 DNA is TGTGCCAGCAGTTACTCGAGGCAGGGAGCTGGAAACACCATATATTTT.

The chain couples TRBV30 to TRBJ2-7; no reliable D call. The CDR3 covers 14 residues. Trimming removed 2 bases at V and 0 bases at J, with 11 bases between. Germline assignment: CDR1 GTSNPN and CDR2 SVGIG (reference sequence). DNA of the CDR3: TGTGCCTGGAGTTCCGGGCCGAGCTCCTACGAGCAGTACTTC. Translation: CAWSSGPSSYEQYF.

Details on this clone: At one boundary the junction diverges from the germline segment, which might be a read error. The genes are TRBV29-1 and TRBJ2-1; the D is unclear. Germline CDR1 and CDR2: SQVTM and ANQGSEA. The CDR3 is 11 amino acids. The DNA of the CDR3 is TGCAGCGTTGGGCAAGGACCGAGCATGATCTTC. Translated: CSVGQGPSMIF.

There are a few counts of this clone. This chain's CDR3 is CASSLGLAGSEQFF. Written as DNA, the CDR3 is TGTGCCAGCAGCTTGGGACTAGCGGGAAGCGAGCAGTTCTTC. V and J are TRBV7-3 and TRBJ2-1; 13 bases are a match to TRBD2. V was clipped by 3 bases and J by 10 bases; unmatched bases: 3. This CDR3 region has 14 residues. Germline V lookup: CDR1 SGHTA, CDR2 FQGTGA. The full variable domain, completed using reference TRBV7-3 and TRBJ2-1, is GAGVSQTPSNKVTEKGKYVELRCDPISGHTALYWYRQSLGQGPEFLIYFQGTGAADDSGLPNDRFFAVRPEGSVSTLKIQRTERGDSAVYLCASSLGLAGSEQFFGPGTRLTVL.